The subject of this entry is one TCR beta chain. The assay was immunoSEQ multiplex PCR, and TCRdb's table has in-frame clones only and misses some. There are 100,000 to 150,000 clones in the sample; around four fifths occur only once, and roughly 5.5% lies in the top ten. Trimming cost V 0 bases and J 3 bases, with 8 bases left between them. This CDR3 has 13 residues. Germline assignment: CDR1 GTSNPN and CDR2 SVGIG (reference sequence). These data are taken from a study of blood T cell repertoires in COVID-19. On the study more broadly: Samples came from the United States, Italy and Spain, spanning acute and convalescent COVID-19. T cells, B-cell-depleted T cells, or PBMCs supplied cDNA or gDNA.

The sample consisted of peripheral blood. The rearrangement uses TRBV30 and TRBJ1-2; possible D gene TRBD1, 6 bases. This clonotype was sampled from a man aged 55 to 70 with acute or convalescent COVID-19. CDR3 bases: TGTGCCTGGAGTGTACAGGGATACTATGGCTACACCTTC. This gives the protein CAWSVQGYYGYTF.